Below are 29 T cell receptor beta chains sequenced from a single sample in a study of T cells after yellow fever vaccination. TCRdb reprocessed the 5' RACE reads via MiXCR and lists one record per CDR3 protein. There are hundreds of thousands of distinct CDR3 sequences in the sample; under 14% occur only once, and 15% to 20% lies in the top ten. Sequencing used PBMCs, obtained on the day of the first yellow fever vaccination. Receptor source: a man aged 18 to 35 who received the YFV17D yellow fever vaccine.

This clonotype was seen more than once but under ten times. The chain employs TRBV12-3 or TRBV12-4 and TRBJ2-7, with a weak D call TRBD2 (5 bases). Trimming removed 6 bases at V and 0 bases at J, with 12 bases between. CDR3 length: 14 residues. The CDR3 is CASSPRLNSYEQYF. As DNA, the CDR3 is TGTGCCAGCAGCCCCCGACTAAACTCCTACGAGCAGTACTTC.

This clonotype came up a few times. The chain couples TRBV20-1 to TRBJ1-6; 11 bases map to TRBD1. CDR3 size: 17 residues. The germline gives CDR1 DFQATT, CDR2 SNEGSKA (reference sequence). Trimming cost V 6 bases and J 0 bases; bases outside gene matches: 7. The CDR3 spells CSAPGQGASSYNSPLHF. In DNA, the CDR3 is TGCAGTGCACCCGGACAGGGGGCTAGCTCCTATAATTCACCCCTCCACTTT.

The chain carries TRBV4-3 and TRBJ2-7, with TRBD1 matching 9 bases. V was pared by 3 bases and J by 4 bases, with 7 bases of the junction left unmatched. This CDR3 is 15 amino acids long. Germline V gene data show CDR1 as LGHNA and CDR2 as YSLEER. The CDR3 reads CASSQDNRGLYEQYF. CDR3 DNA sequence: TGCGCCAGCAGCCAGGACAACAGGGGGCTTTACGAGCAGTACTTC.

The chain links TRBV7-9 to TRBJ1-4, with 8 positions matching TRBD1. The CDR3 consists of 15 residues. The J segment lost 12 bases and the V segment lost 6 bases, leaving 15 bases of the junction unmatched. The germline CDR1 and CDR2 sequences are SEHNR and FQNEAQ (reference sequence). The CDR3 DNA reads as TGTGCCAGCAGTCTTTCCGAAGGACAGGGACGACAACTGTTTTTT. It is translated as CASSLSEGQGRQLFF. The full variable domain, with the rest looked up from reference TRBV7-9 and TRBJ1-4, is DTGVSQNPRHKITKRGQNVTFRCDPISEHNRLYWYRQTLGQGPEFLTYFQNEAQLEKSRLLSDRFSAERPKGSFSTLEIQRTEQGDSAMYLCASSLSEGQGRQLFFGSGTQLSVL.

The rearrangement uses TRBV12-5 and TRBJ2-1; D not resolved. This CDR3 is 15 amino acids long. V was clipped by 7 bases and J by 7 bases, with 20 bases between them. CDR1 and CDR2 (germline): LGHNT, FRNRAP. CDR3 sequence: CASVAGGPYGNEQFF. The CDR3 DNA sequence: TGTGCTAGTGTGGCCGGCGGACCCTATGGGAATGAGCAGTTCTTC.

This clonotype was picked up a small number of times. This chain uses TRBV24-1 with TRBJ2-5; 8 bases agree with TRBD1. The junction had 8 bases not matched to a gene; V was cut back by 4 bases and J by 5 bases. The CDR3 spans 15 residues. Per germline, CDR1 KGHDR and CDR2 SFDVKD. The CDR3 protein is CATSEPRGQMETQYF. Here the CDR3 DNA reads TGTGCCACCAGTGAGCCCAGGGGGCAGATGGAGACCCAGTACTTC.

This clonotype was seen more than once but under ten times. The chain combines TRBV2 with TRBJ1-5, with 7 bases aligning to TRBD1. V lost 6 bases, J lost 4 bases, and 6 bases stayed unmatched. This CDR3 contains 14 residues. Germline lookup yields CDR1 SNHLY and CDR2 FYNNEI. CDR3 sequence reads: CASREGASNQPQHF. In DNA form, the CDR3 reads TGTGCCAGCAGGGAGGGGGCCTCTAATCAGCCCCAGCATTTT.

In DNA, the CDR3 is TGTGCCAGCAGCCCGAGCCGGCTCGGAAACACCATATATTTT. Protein sequence: CASSPSRLGNTIYF. This chain joins TRBV9 and TRBJ1-3; D gene uncertain. V shed 4 bases and J shed 4 bases, with 12 bases lying between them. Germline-derived CDR1 and CDR2 are SGDLS and YYNGEE. The CDR3 spans 14 residues.

The V gene is TRBV7-9, the J gene TRBJ2-1, with 11 bases fitting TRBD2. V was clipped by 2 bases and J by 5 bases; unmatched bases: 8. Looked up from germline, CDR1 is SEHNR and CDR2 is FQNEAQ (reference sequence). The CDR3 sequence is 17 residues long. CDR3 protein: CASSLFSGGARNNEQFF. CDR3 bases: TGTGCCAGCAGCTTATTTAGCGGGGGGGCCCGGAACAATGAGCAGTTCTTC.

There are many counts of this clonotype. The rearrangement links TRBV5-1 to TRBJ2-5; the D is unclear. The CDR3 loop spans 14 amino acids. Trimming shortened V by 1 base and J by 2 bases, and 9 bases separated the two germline ends. Germline CDR1 and CDR2: SGHRS and YFSETQ. CDR3 DNA: TGCGCCAGCAGCTTGAGTGTGAGTCAAGAGACCCAGTACTTC. Its protein is CASSLSVSQETQYF.

This clonotype was counted many times. The chain couples TRBV5-1 to TRBJ1-5, with D uncertain. Germline-derived CDR1 and CDR2 are SGHRS and YFSETQ. The V and J ends lost 4 bases and 4 bases respectively, with 12 bases between them. The CDR3 extends over 14 amino acids. CDR3 DNA sequence: TGCGCCAGCAGCCCCCTGGGCGGGAATCAGCCCCAGCATTTT. It translates to CASSPLGGNQPQHF. The full variable domain, its missing parts supplied by reference TRBV5-1 and TRBJ1-5, is KAGVTQTPRYLIKTRGQQVTLSCSPISGHRSVSWYQQTPGQGLQFLFEYFSETQRNKGNFPGRFSGRQFSNSRSEMNVSTLELGDSALYLCASSPLGGNQPQHFGDGTRLSIL.

This clonotype has more than one count but fewer than ten. The genes are TRBV11-1 and TRBJ1-6; 8 bases fit TRBD1. The CDR3 extends over 20 amino acids. The junction had 25 bases not matched to a gene; V was cut back by 2 bases and J by 13 bases. The germline gives CDR1 SGHAT, CDR2 FQDESV (reference sequence). The DNA of the CDR3 is TGTGCCAGCAGCTTAATAGGGGGGCCAACGCGACAGGGGATCGCAGTGCCCCTCCACTTT. Amino acids: CASSLIGGPTRQGIAVPLHF.

The chain recombines TRBV27 with TRBJ2-7; D possibly matches TRBD1 or TRBD2 (5 bases each). The CDR3 is made up of 17 amino acids. Germline V gives CDR1 MNHEY, CDR2 SMNVEV (reference sequence). The V gene lost 6 bases and the J gene lost 3 bases, with 24 bases spanning the gap. CDR3 loop: CASSSGLAGGHLYEQYF. CDR3 sequence (DNA): TGTGCCAGCAGCTCAGGGCTTGCGGGCGGCCACCTCTACGAGCAGTACTTC.

The chain links TRBV3-1 to TRBJ2-1, with 8 positions matching TRBD2. CDR1 and CDR2 from the germline V gene are LGHDT and YNNKEL (reference sequence). The V segment lost 1 base and the J segment 8 bases; nucleotides outside the gene matches: 13. The CDR3 spans 17 residues. The CDR3, as DNA: TGTGCCAGCAGCCAAGGGCCCCCCCGGGGGGGCCTCGATGAGCAGTTCTTC. It translates to CASSQGPPRGGLDEQFF.

The CDR3 spells CASSLAGGTLYEQYF. CDR3 nucleotides: TGTGCCAGCAGCTTAGCCGGGGGAACTCTATACGAGCAGTACTTC. The chain carries TRBV7-2 and TRBJ2-7; TRBD2 is a possible D gene (6 bases). V was clipped by 0 bases and J by 4 bases, with 13 bases between them. Looked up from germline, CDR1 is SGHTA and CDR2 is FQGNSA. CDR3 length: 15 amino acids.

This clonotype was seen many times. This sequence joins TRBV3-1 and TRBJ2-1; D not certain. CDR1 is LGHDT and CDR2 is YNNKEL in the germline V gene (reference sequence). V gave up 4 bases and J gave up 6 bases, with 10 bases separating them. The CDR3 sequence is 13 residues long. This CDR3 is CASSRTSANEQFF. CDR3 nucleotides: TGTGCCAGCAGCCGGACGTCCGCCAATGAGCAGTTCTTC.

The V gene is TRBV12-3 or TRBV12-4, the J gene TRBJ1-4; no clear D gene. V was trimmed by 6 bases and J by 8 bases, leaving 13 bases between them. The CDR3 has 13 amino acids. In DNA form, the CDR3 reads TGTGCCAGCAGCCGTCGGGCTGTGGAAAAACTGTTTTTT. Translated, it gives CASSRRAVEKLFF.

There are a few counts of this clonotype. J is TRBJ1-3 and V is TRBV9; TRBD1 agrees at 9 bases. CDR3 length: 15 amino acids. V lost 0 bases and J lost 2; bases outside the gene matches: 0. Germline V CDR1 and CDR2: SGDLS, YYNGEE. CDR3 residues: CASSVDRGPGNTIYF. The CDR3 DNA sequence: TGTGCCAGCAGCGTAGACAGGGGGCCTGGAAACACCATATATTTT. Together with reference TRBV9 and TRBJ1-3, the CDR3 gives the full variable domain: DSGVTQTPKHLITATGQRVTLRCSPRSGDLSVYWYQQSLDQGLQFLIQYYNGEERAKGNILERFSAQQFPDLHSELNLSSLELGDSALYFCASSVDRGPGNTIYFGEGSWLTVV.

This clonotype occurred many times. The genes are TRBV29-1 and TRBJ2-3; D call uncertain. CDR3 size: 14 residues. Trimming took off 0 bases at V and 6 bases at J, with 13 bases between the two ends. Germline V CDR1 and CDR2: SQVTM, ANQGSEA. CDR3 DNA: TGCAGCGTTGAAGATGGCCTATTCCCGGATACGCAGTATTTT. Encoded protein: CSVEDGLFPDTQYF.

V usage is TRBV5-4 and J usage is TRBJ1-1; no firm D call. Between the trimmed V and J ends, which lost 4 bases and 1 base, there was a span of 8 bases. This CDR3 is built from 13 residues. In germline, CDR1 is SGHNT, CDR2 YYREEE (reference sequence). CDR3 amino acids: CASSPFKNTEAFF. DNA for the CDR3: TGTGCCAGCAGCCCTTTCAAGAACACTGAAGCTTTCTTT.

J is TRBJ2-1 and V is TRBV7-2; D unclear. The CDR3 totals 12 residues. V lost 3 bases and J lost 9, with 9 bases in between. CDR1 and CDR2 from the germline V gene are SGHTA and FQGNSA. CDR3 nucleotide sequence: TGTGCCAGCAGCTTTTACAACTTTGAGCAGTTCTTC. It codes for CASSFYNFEQFF.

The V gene is TRBV7-2, the J gene TRBJ2-1; 9 bases agree with TRBD2. The CDR3 runs to 15 residues. The germline CDR1 and CDR2 sequences are SGHTA and FQGNSA. Unmatched junction bases numbered 5, after V lost 2 bases and J lost 6 bases. The CDR3 DNA follows: TGTGCCAGCAGCTTAAGGACTAGCGTGGGCAATGAGCAGTTCTTC. Amino acids: CASSLRTSVGNEQFF.

The CDR3 sequence: CASSPPKGASGNTIYF. Written as DNA, the CDR3 is TGTGCCAGCTCACCACCAAAGGGCGCGTCTGGAAACACCATATATTTT. This sequence joins TRBV18 and TRBJ1-3; D is undetermined. The CDR3 sequence is 16 residues long. From germline, CDR1 is KGHSH and CDR2 LQKENI. The ends were cut back, 0 bases at V and 1 base at J, with 10 bases in the middle.

In this sample, this clonotype turned up many times. The rearrangement links TRBV5-1 to TRBJ2-5, with 14 nucleotides matching TRBD2. The CDR3 sequence is 18 residues long. Trimming removed 2 bases from V and 2 bases from J; junction bases left unmatched: 8. Germline V lookup: CDR1 SGHRS, CDR2 YFSETQ. CDR3 loop: CASSFAGTSGGGQETQYF. In DNA form, the CDR3 reads TGCGCCAGCAGCTTTGCCGGGACTAGCGGGGGAGGACAAGAGACCCAGTACTTC.

This clonotype turned up a few times. The chain is built from TRBV5-6 and TRBJ2-5, with D perhaps TRBD2 (6 bases). Germline values: CDR1 SGHDT, CDR2 YYEEEE. CDR3 length equals 15 residues. V lost 6 bases, J lost 5 bases, and 20 bases lay in between. CDR3 bases: TGTGCCAGCACCAAACTAGCCTGGATTACGGAGACCCAGTACTTC. Translation: CASTKLAWITETQYF.

Ten or more counts support this clonotype. In DNA form, the CDR3 reads TGCAGCGGACGAGACAGATCCCAAGAGACCCAGTACTTC. It translates to CSGRDRSQETQYF. This chain uses TRBV29-1 with TRBJ2-5; tentative D call: TRBD1 (5 bases). The germline V and J ends were trimmed by 7 bases and 1 base, with 13 bases remaining between them. Per germline, CDR1 SQVTM and CDR2 ANQGSEA. The CDR3 runs to 13 residues.

The table lists this clonotype with a few counts. V is TRBV7-2 and J is TRBJ2-5; D uncertain. The CDR3 sequence is 13 residues long. Per the germline V gene, CDR1 is SGHTA and CDR2 is FQGNSA. Trimming took 5 bases from V and 1 from J, leaving 8 bases between them. CDR3 region: CASSRALQETQYF. CDR3 in DNA: TGTGCCAGCAGCCGCGCCCTCCAAGAGACCCAGTACTTC.

In this sample, this clonotype turned up a few times. This rearrangement joins TRBV24-1 to TRBJ1-1; D remains ambiguous. Germline loops: CDR1 KGHDR, CDR2 SFDVKD. The CDR3 is 12 amino acids. V lost 9 bases and J 7 bases, leaving 14 bases between the germline ends. The CDR3 nucleotides are TGTGCCACCCGGACGGCCGTTGGTGAAGCTTTCTTT. Translation: CATRTAVGEAFF.

The chain recombines TRBV6-2 or TRBV6-3 with TRBJ1-6; D is unclear. Germline values: CDR1 MNHEY, CDR2 SVGEGT. Trimming took 6 bases from V and 14 from J, leaving 17 bases between them. This CDR3 is built from 13 residues. The CDR3 coding sequence is TGTGCCAGCAGAGGTTGGGTCCGAGGTACCCTCCACTTT. This sequence encodes CASRGWVRGTLHF.